This T cell receptor (beta chain) originates from a study of memory CD4+ T cells and cytomegalovirus serostatus. On the study more broadly: Healthy Belgian adult donors included roughly ten CMV-positive and approximately 25 CMV-negative people. Study-level results: Of under 200 reported CMV TCRbeta sequences, 67 were found in memory CD4+ repertoires.

How the authors handled the data: After removing out-of-frame reads, millions of distinct TCRbeta sequences remained. Libraries were prepared by immunoSEQ multiplex PCR; TCRdb keeps only in-frame clonotypes and omits some of them. V and J calls and clone size are as listed in that table; D and trimming were resolved from the DNA. The table records under 35,000 clones, around 76% of them present only once. As to this clone: Its specificity is not known.

The sort gate was single viable CD3+CD4+CD8-CD45RO+ cells for memory CD4+ T cells. Donors' CMV status reflects serum IgG against pp150, pp28, p38, p52. V shed 5 bases and J 5 bases; nucleotides not matched to a gene: 8. Per the germline V gene, CDR1 is SGHTA and CDR2 is FQGNSA. The CDR3 is made up of 15 amino acids. This TCR came from an adult in good health and CMV-seronegative. The rearrangement uses TRBV7-2 and TRBJ1-4; 7 nucleotides align to TRBD1. Sample: memory CD4+ T cells from blood. The CDR3 region is CASSPTGRGNEKLFF. For the CDR3, the DNA is TGTGCCAGCAGCCCGACCGGCAGGGGGAATGAAAAACTGTTTTTT.